This paragraph reports one TCR beta chain. Several immunoSEQ plates held equal portions of the genomic DNA taken from each subset. In the study's own analysis: Junction-only sequences without quality scores came from ImmunoSEQ, so filtering differed. Libraries were prepared by immunoSEQ multiplex PCR; TCRdb keeps only in-frame clonotypes and omits some of them. V, J and clone size are those of that table, while D and trimming were read from the DNA. This repertoire shows roughly 1,100,000 clones, 70% to 80% found once; its top ten account for around 1.5%. These data come from a study of shared clonotypes between healthy human individuals. Germline lookup yields CDR1 SEHNR and CDR2 FQNEAQ (reference sequence). V shed 1 base and J shed 2 bases, with 7 bases lying between them. CDR3 length equals 14 residues.

The receptor comes from a man younger than 35 in good health. The genes are TRBV7-9 and TRBJ2-3; no reliable D call. Sequencing was performed on memory CD4+ T cells sorted from blood. The subset: CD45RA-negative fraction. CDR3: CASSLGVDTDTQYF. The CDR3, as DNA: TGTGCCAGCAGCTTAGGGGTGGACACAGATACGCAGTATTTT.